The rows below give T cell receptor beta chains drawn from one sample of a study of Graves' ophthalmopathy and Graves' hyperthyroidism. TCRdb called the multiplex PCR reads again in MiXCR, with one record for every CDR3 protein. The data hold over a million distinct CDR3 sequences, with approximately 35% observed a single time. The specimen sequenced was peripheral blood or thyroid tissue (not recorded which). The origin of the receptors is an adult man with Graves' hyperthyroidism. The CDR3 runs from the conserved cysteine through the conserved F or W. A row's size may be missing; if present it is once, few, many or a size class.

CDR3aa: CASSYWGGYDSPLHF; v_gene: TRBV6-5; abundance: -
CDR3aa: CSARSGMVGRKTVF; v_gene: TRBV20-1; abundance: -
CDR3aa: CASSFAHGYTGELFF; v_gene: TRBV5-1; abundance: many
CDR3aa: CATSRGDREVGYTF; v_gene: TRBV15; abundance: few
CDR3aa: CATSGSGQARGNQPQHF; v_gene: TRBV15; abundance: -
CDR3aa: CASSDRREETQYF; v_gene: TRBV5-1; abundance: many
CDR3aa: CASTVSGTNTGELFF; v_gene: TRBV6-5; abundance: -
CDR3aa: CASSTEHPEANYGYTF; v_gene: TRBV7-9; abundance: -
CDR3aa: CSVEEGGAYEQYF; v_gene: TRBV29-1; abundance: many
CDR3aa: CASTRGIETQYF; v_gene: TRBV11-2; abundance: -
CDR3aa: CSAAGGRNYGYTF; v_gene: TRBV20-1; abundance: many
CDR3aa: CASSPLSGPSVAQHF; v_gene: TRBV7-9; abundance: -
CDR3aa: CASSKRMNTEAFF; v_gene: TRBV5-6; abundance: many
CDR3aa: CASSLVSGGINEKLFF; v_gene: TRBV7-9; abundance: many
CDR3aa: CATSDARQIQETQYF; v_gene: TRBV24-1; abundance: many
CDR3aa: CASITTTGSYEQYF; v_gene: TRBV28; abundance: many
CDR3aa: CASPARPYSNQPQHF; v_gene: TRBV14; abundance: -
CDR3aa: CASSQDHRGWYGYTF; v_gene: TRBV14; abundance: few
CDR3aa: CASRDIRGEAFF; v_gene: TRBV19; abundance: -
CDR3aa: CASTRRGQLNQPQHF; v_gene: TRBV6-6; abundance: -
CDR3aa: CASSDTYSYNEQFF; v_gene: TRBV6-1; abundance: -
CDR3aa: CSADLTTGGIYETQYF; v_gene: TRBV20-1; abundance: -
CDR3aa: CASSQVANSPLHF; v_gene: TRBV7-8; abundance: -
CDR3aa: CASSSQGKYEQYF; v_gene: TRBV12-3/TRBV12-4; abundance: many
CDR3aa: CSVVTGGSEKLFF; v_gene: TRBV29-1; abundance: few
CDR3aa: CAWSVKGTEKLFF; v_gene: TRBV30; abundance: -
CDR3aa: CASSIRQYTGELFF; v_gene: TRBV19; abundance: -
CDR3aa: CASSLARRSSEQYF; v_gene: TRBV11-2; abundance: many
CDR3aa: CAISDSTGAYEQYF; v_gene: TRBV10-3; abundance: many
CDR3aa: CATPGELSNSPLHF; v_gene: TRBV7-9; abundance: -
CDR3aa: CASSYGDPNYGYTF; v_gene: TRBV6-5; abundance: few
CDR3aa: CASSPRLAGEVEQYF; v_gene: TRBV7-2; abundance: few
CDR3aa: CASSGGRAQYF; v_gene: TRBV5-1; abundance: many
CDR3aa: CASRPGQGGLRLEYF; v_gene: TRBV12-3/TRBV12-4; abundance: -
CDR3aa: CATSTNRDRLSYGYTF; v_gene: TRBV15; abundance: -
CDR3aa: CASSLDQGGRPQHF; v_gene: TRBV12-3/TRBV12-4; abundance: -
CDR3aa: CASSNTRMETQYF; v_gene: TRBV19; abundance: -
CDR3aa: CASSLGSKSNQPQHF; v_gene: TRBV11-2; abundance: many
CDR3aa: CASSWGGRSTDTQYF; v_gene: TRBV7-9; abundance: few
CDR3aa: CASRAGTPSNQPQHF; v_gene: TRBV6-6; abundance: many
CDR3aa: CATSPWGASNQPQHF; v_gene: TRBV15; abundance: many
CDR3aa: CASRTGQLSSYEQYF; v_gene: TRBV12-3/TRBV12-4; abundance: many
CDR3aa: CSARDSNPPQHF; v_gene: TRBV20-1; abundance: -
CDR3aa: CSASESGTGSYEQYF; v_gene: TRBV20-1; abundance: -